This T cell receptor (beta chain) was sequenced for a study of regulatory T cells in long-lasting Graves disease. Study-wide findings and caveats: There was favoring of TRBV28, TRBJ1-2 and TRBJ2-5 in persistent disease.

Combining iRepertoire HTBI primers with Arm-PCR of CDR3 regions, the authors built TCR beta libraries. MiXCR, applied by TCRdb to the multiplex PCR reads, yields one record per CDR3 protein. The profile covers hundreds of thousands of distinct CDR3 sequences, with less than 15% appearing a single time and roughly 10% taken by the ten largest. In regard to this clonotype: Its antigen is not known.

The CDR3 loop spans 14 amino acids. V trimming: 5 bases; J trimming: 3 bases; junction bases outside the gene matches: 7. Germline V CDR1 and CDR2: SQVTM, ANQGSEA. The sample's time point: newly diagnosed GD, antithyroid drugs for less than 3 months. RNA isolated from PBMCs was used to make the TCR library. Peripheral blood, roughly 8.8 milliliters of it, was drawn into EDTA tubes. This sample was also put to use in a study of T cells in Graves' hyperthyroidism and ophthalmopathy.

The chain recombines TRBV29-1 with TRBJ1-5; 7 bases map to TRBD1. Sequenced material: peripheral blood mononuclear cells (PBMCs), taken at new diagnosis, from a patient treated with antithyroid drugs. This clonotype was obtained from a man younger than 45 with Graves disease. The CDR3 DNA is TGCAGCGTTCAGACAGGGTTCAACAATCAGCCCCAGCATTTT. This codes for CSVQTGFNNQPQHF. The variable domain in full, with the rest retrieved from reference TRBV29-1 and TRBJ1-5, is SAVISQKPSRDICQRGTSLTIQCQVDSQVTMMFWYRQQPGQSLTLIATANQGSEATYESGFVIDKFPISRPNLTFSTLTVSNMSPEDSSIYLCSVQTGFNNQPQHFGDGTRLSIL.